These T cell receptor beta chains were read from a single sample in a study of T cells in Graves' hyperthyroidism and ophthalmopathy. Each CDR3 protein is one row after TCRdb ran MiXCR on the multiplex PCR reads. The sample shows around 350,000 distinct CDR3 sequences, about 18% of them seen only once. The specimen was blood. The receptors shown here come from a woman under 30 with Graves' hyperthyroidism. Both conserved end residues are part of each CDR3. The order of the fields is CDR3 protein, D gene, V gene. A D gene is named only where the DNA matches it firmly.

cdr3_aa: CASGYGTHGTGELFF
d_call: NA
v_call: TRBV2

cdr3_aa: CASSRFAGALSYEQYF
d_call: NA
v_call: TRBV11-2

cdr3_aa: CASSLFGPGQSGELFF
d_call: NA
v_call: TRBV11-2

cdr3_aa: CASSPGQDLETQYF
d_call: TRBD1
v_call: TRBV6-1

cdr3_aa: CASSLPGTSYEQYF
d_call: NA
v_call: TRBV15

cdr3_aa: CSAPRDRVYEQYF
d_call: TRBD1
v_call: TRBV20-1

cdr3_aa: CASSYMRNQPQHF
d_call: NA
v_call: TRBV6-5

cdr3_aa: CASHLRAYNQPQHF
d_call: NA
v_call: TRBV19

cdr3_aa: CASSVRDSTYEQYF
d_call: TRBD1
v_call: TRBV6-1

cdr3_aa: CAIRTSGPDYEQYF
d_call: NA
v_call: TRBV10-3

cdr3_aa: CASSRAGGLNTEAFF
d_call: NA
v_call: TRBV4-1

cdr3_aa: CASSIIDTEAFF
d_call: NA
v_call: TRBV28

cdr3_aa: CASSPFVPTANTGELFF
d_call: NA
v_call: TRBV18

cdr3_aa: CASRPGTGGSYEQYF
d_call: TRBD1
v_call: TRBV6-1

cdr3_aa: CASLPAPGQGAKETQYF
d_call: TRBD1
v_call: TRBV3-1

cdr3_aa: CARHHRAGYTF
d_call: NA
v_call: TRBV19

cdr3_aa: CASTGRQGGRAFF
d_call: TRBD1
v_call: TRBV25-1

cdr3_aa: CASSEGVFSTYGYTF
d_call: NA
v_call: TRBV6-1

cdr3_aa: CASSSHIQGNSPLHF
d_call: NA
v_call: TRBV6-5

cdr3_aa: CSARDSAGGWETQYF
d_call: TRBD2
v_call: TRBV20-1

cdr3_aa: CASSSITGAGGEGYTF
d_call: NA
v_call: TRBV11-2

cdr3_aa: CSVEASRAGELFF
d_call: NA
v_call: TRBV29-1

cdr3_aa: CASRPSTSYNSPLHF
d_call: NA
v_call: TRBV12-3/TRBV12-4